Below are 27 T cell receptor beta chains sequenced from a single sample in a study of T cell responses to AZD1222 COVID-19 vaccine. Clones were read by immunoSEQ multiplex PCR, and TCRdb kept only the in-frame ones, dropping some. The sample carries some 25,000 clones, approximately 86% recorded once. The specimen comprised peripheral blood, sampled 28 days after the second AZD1222 dose. All receptors come from an adult who received the AZD1222 COVID-19 vaccine.

The CDR3 here is CSASGNSYEQYF. DNA for the CDR3: TGCAGCGCTAGCGGGAACTCCTACGAGCAGTACTTC. The chain is built from TRBV29-1 and TRBJ2-7; 9 positions match TRBD2. The V and J ends lost 7 bases and 0 bases, in that order; junction bases with no gene match: 1. This CDR3 comprises 12 residues. Looked up from germline, CDR1 is SQVTM and CDR2 is ANQGSEA.

The rearrangement links TRBV11-2 to TRBJ1-6, with 10 bases aligning to TRBD1. With V trimmed by 5 bases and J by 10 bases, 8 bases remained unmatched. Per the germline V gene, CDR1 is SGHAT and CDR2 is FQNNGV. The CDR3 totals 15 residues. DNA of the CDR3: TGTGCCAGCAGCCCGCGACAGGGGGCTGGATCACCCCTCCACTTT. Amino acids: CASSPRQGAGSPLHF.

V usage is TRBV19 and J usage is TRBJ2-7; TRBD1 agrees at 9 bases. Germline CDR1 LNHDA, CDR2 SQIVND (reference sequence). The J segment lost 7 bases and the V segment lost 7 bases, leaving 5 bases of the junction unmatched. The CDR3 spans 12 residues. CDR3 sequence reads: CASITGGEEQYF. The DNA of the CDR3 is TGTGCCAGTATCACAGGGGGCGAGGAGCAGTACTTC. Drawing the rest from reference TRBV19 and TRBJ2-7, the complete variable domain is DGGITQSPKYLFRKEGQNVTLSCEQNLNHDAMYWYRQDPGQGLRLIYYSQIVNDFQKGDIAEGYSVSREKKESFPLTVTSAQKNPTAFYLCASITGGEEQYFGPGTRLTVT.

This chain connects TRBV5-4 to TRBJ2-5; 8 positions match TRBD2. The CDR3 is 17 amino acids. V dropped 4 bases and J dropped 2; count of bases not matched to a gene: 13. Per the germline V gene, CDR1 is SGHNT and CDR2 is YYREEE (reference sequence). For the CDR3, the DNA is TGTGCCAGCAGCCCCGACCCCGGGCGGGGGGTACAAGAGACCCAGTACTTC. As protein: CASSPDPGRGVQETQYF.

The chain recombines TRBV4-2 with TRBJ2-7; no clear D. The CDR3 contains 16 residues. Germline V gene sequence: CDR1 LGHNA, CDR2 YNFKEQ. Deletions cut 0 bases from V and 0 bases from J, with 12 bases between. The DNA for the CDR3 is TGTGCCAGCAGCCAAGATACGGCGAGTAGCTCCTACGAGCAGTACTTC. Translated: CASSQDTASSSYEQYF.

V usage is TRBV6-2 or TRBV6-3 and J usage is TRBJ1-5; perhaps TRBD1 as D (6 bases). The germline V gene encodes CDR1 MNHEY and CDR2 SVGEGT. The CDR3 covers 15 residues. Deletions cut 6 bases from V and 0 bases from J, with 12 bases between. The CDR3 coding sequence is TGTGCCAGCAGCCGACAGGAGAATAGCAATCAGCCCCAGCATTTT. Translating it yields CASSRQENSNQPQHF.

The count of this clone is one. The chain is built from TRBV29-1 and TRBJ1-2; 10 positions agree with TRBD1. The CDR3 has 11 amino acids. Looked up from germline, CDR1 is SQVTM and CDR2 is ANQGSEA. V lost 8 bases and J lost 14; bases outside the gene matches: 11. As DNA, the CDR3 is TGCAGCTCCCAAAGACAGGGGGCTGTGACCTTC. Translation gives CSSQRQGAVTF.

The rearrangement joins TRBV30 to TRBJ1-4; no definite D call. Trimming removed 1 base at V and 4 bases at J, with 7 bases between. Per the germline V gene, CDR1 is GTSNPN and CDR2 is SVGIG (reference sequence). The CDR3 is 13 amino acids. CDR3 bases: TGTGCCTGGAGTGGGCAGCATAATGAAAAACTGTTTTTT. Translated, it gives CAWSGQHNEKLFF.

The chain carries TRBV19 and TRBJ2-7, with 10 bases lining up with TRBD1. CDR1 and CDR2 from the germline V gene are LNHDA and SQIVND (reference sequence). CDR3 size: 15 residues. J gave up 3 bases and V 4 bases, and 6 bases lay outside the gene matches. The DNA of the CDR3 is TGTGCCAGTAGTAGAGAAGACAGGGGGCTCTACGAGCAGTACTTC. Encoded protein: CASSREDRGLYEQYF.

V and J are TRBV9 and TRBJ1-1; the D gene is possibly TRBD1 (6 bases). In germline, CDR1 is SGDLS, CDR2 YYNGEE. This CDR3 has 14 amino acids. The germline V and J ends were trimmed by 5 bases and 1 base, with 12 bases remaining between them. The CDR3 protein is CASRVSTGNTEAFF. In nucleotides, the CDR3 is TGTGCCAGCAGGGTCTCGACAGGGAACACTGAAGCTTTCTTT.

This chain links TRBV3-1 (or the pseudogene TRBV3-2) with TRBJ1-5; D gene ambiguous. Trimming took off 4 bases at V and 7 bases at J, with 17 bases between the two ends. The germline V gene has CDR1 LGHDT and CDR2 YNNKEL (reference sequence). The CDR3 extends over 15 amino acids. The CDR3 spells CASSPEGRAGQPQHF. The DNA of the CDR3 is TGTGCCAGCAGCCCCGAAGGACGTGCCGGGCAGCCCCAGCATTTT.

This chain joins TRBV6-6 and TRBJ2-2; TRBD2 matches at 7 bases. Germline values: CDR1 MNHNY, CDR2 SVGAGI (reference sequence). This CDR3 is built from 18 residues. The ends lost 5 bases at V and 3 bases at J; junction bases unmatched: 15. This CDR3 reads CASSLYGSGRADTGELFF. The DNA for the CDR3 is TGTGCCAGCAGTCTATACGGTTCAGGGAGGGCGGACACCGGGGAGCTGTTTTTT.

The rearrangement uses TRBV23-1 and TRBJ2-7, with D perhaps matching TRBD1 (5 bases). TRBV23-1 is marked as an open reading frame, function uncertain. The CDR3 length is 15 residues. V was pared by 2 bases and J by 0 bases, with 11 bases between. CDR3 loop: CASSQEGADSYEQYF. The CDR3 DNA reads TGCGCCAGCAGTCAAGAAGGGGCGGACTCCTACGAGCAGTACTTC.

The V call is TRBV28, the J call TRBJ1-1; 8 nucleotides agree with TRBD1. The V segment lost 6 bases and the J segment 1 base; nucleotides outside the gene matches: 7. CDR3 length: 15 residues. In germline, CDR1 is MDHEN, CDR2 SYDVKM. The CDR3 region has the DNA TGTGCCAGCAGACCTACCGGACAGGGGAACACTGAAGCTTTCTTT. Residues: CASRPTGQGNTEAFF.

The chain employs TRBV19 and TRBJ2-3; 7 bases line up with TRBD2. V dropped 4 bases and J dropped 0; count of bases not matched to a gene: 1. The germline V gene encodes CDR1 LNHDA and CDR2 SQIVND (reference sequence). This CDR3 contains 14 residues. The CDR3 coding sequence is TGTGCCAGTAGTACTAGCGGTAGCACAGATACGCAGTATTTT. Translation: CASSTSGSTDTQYF.

The J gene is TRBJ1-5, the V gene TRBV18; the match to TRBD1 covers 7 bases. With 1 base clipped from V and 5 bases from J, the junction kept 5 bases outside the gene matches. Germline CDR1 and CDR2: KGHSH and LQKENI. This CDR3 has 15 amino acids. CDR3 DNA sequence: TGTGCCAGCTCACCACAGGGACAGCCCCATCAGCCCCAGCATTTT. Translating gives CASSPQGQPHQPQHF.

V is TRBV11-2 and J is TRBJ2-7; TRBD2 aligns across 10 bases. The CDR3 spans 16 residues. From germline, CDR1 is SGHAT and CDR2 FQNNGV. Germline trimming cut 1 base from V and 2 bases from J; bases unmatched to any gene: 5. Here the CDR3 DNA reads TGTGCCAGCAGCTTAGTCGTCAGCGGGAGGGCCTACGAGCAGTACTTC. Translated: CASSLVVSGRAYEQYF.

This clone was seen a few times. The gene calls are TRBV7-8 and TRBJ1-2, with D possibly TRBD1 on 6 matching bases. Germline V gene sequence: CDR1 SGHVS, CDR2 FQNEAQ. The CDR3 has 14 residues. The V end lost 3 bases, the J end lost 7 bases, and 15 bases lay between the germline ends. CDR3 coding DNA: TGTGCCAGCAGCTTCGCCCCGGGGGCGGGTGGCTACACCTTC. Protein sequence: CASSFAPGAGGYTF.

V usage is TRBV20-1 and J usage is TRBJ2-1; 10 bases agree with TRBD2. This CDR3 contains 16 residues. Losses at the gene ends were 3 bases for V and 0 bases for J; bases not matched to a gene: 5. Germline CDR1 is DFQATT and CDR2 is SNEGSKA (reference sequence). CDR3 loop: CSASASGGSSYNEQFF. The DNA of the CDR3 is TGCAGTGCTAGTGCTAGCGGGGGCAGCTCCTACAATGAGCAGTTCTTC.

The chain combines TRBV7-2 with TRBJ2-6; D is unclear. The CDR3 runs 14 residues. The ends were cut back, 1 base at V and 1 base at J, with 2 bases in the middle. Per the germline V gene, CDR1 is SGHTA and CDR2 is FQGNSA. CDR3 coding DNA: TGTGCCAGCAGCTTAGGGTCTGGGGCCAACGTCCTGACTTTC. Its protein is CASSLGSGANVLTF. Combining the CDR3 with reference TRBV7-2 and TRBJ2-6 gives the whole variable domain GAGVSQSPSNKVTEKGKDVELRCDPISGHTALYWYRQSLGQGLEFLIYFQGNSAPDKSGLPSDRFSAERTGGSVSTLTIQRTQQEDSAVYLCASSLGSGANVLTFGAGSRLTVL.

The CDR3 is CASSELGAEQYF. CDR3 in DNA: TGTGCCAGCAGTGAGTTGGGGGCCGAGCAGTACTTC. The gene calls are TRBV2 and TRBJ2-7; D is perhaps TRBD1 (6 bases). Germline values: CDR1 SNHLY, CDR2 FYNNEI. Trimming removed 3 bases at V and 6 bases at J, with 9 bases between. The CDR3 contains 12 residues.

The V and J genes are TRBV5-1 and TRBJ2-5; 7 bases match TRBD1. The CDR3 is 15 amino acids. Per germline, CDR1 SGHRS and CDR2 YFSETQ. J gave up 5 bases and V 4 bases, and 11 bases lay outside the gene matches. The CDR3 DNA follows: TGCGCCAGCAGCCGGGATGGACAGGCCGGCGAGACCCAGTACTTC. This sequence encodes CASSRDGQAGETQYF.

The chain uses TRBV2 and TRBJ2-2, with no clear D. V dropped 1 base and J dropped 1 base, with 7 bases sitting between them. The V gene's germline CDR1 is SNHLY and CDR2 FYNNEI. There are 15 residues in the CDR3. The CDR3 region has the DNA TGTGCCAGCAGTGAAGGGGCAGGGAACACCGGGGAGCTGTTTTTT. Translation: CASSEGAGNTGELFF.

This clone was found a few times. The CDR3 is CASSPVGRSDSPLHF. CDR3 nucleotide sequence: TGTGCCAGCTCACCGGTGGGACGGTCGGATTCACCCCTCCACTTT. The chain links TRBV18 to TRBJ1-6, with D possibly TRBD1 on 5 matching bases. CDR3 length equals 15 residues. V lost 3 bases and J lost 8, with 14 bases in between. Germline lookup yields CDR1 KGHSH and CDR2 LQKENI.

The CDR3 DNA is TGTGCCACCAGTGACGACCGGGGGGGCTATGGCTACACCTTC. This encodes CATSDDRGGYGYTF. The genes are TRBV24-1 and TRBJ1-2, with TRBD1 as a possible D gene (5 bases). CDR3 length: 14 residues. The germline CDR1 and CDR2 sequences are KGHDR and SFDVKD. V shed 4 bases and J shed 4 bases, with 12 bases lying between them.

This chain connects TRBV19 to TRBJ1-1; the match to TRBD1 covers 7 bases. Germline trimming cut 8 bases from V and 1 base from J; bases unmatched to any gene: 4. Germline V gene lookup returns CDR1 LNHDA and CDR2 SQIVND (reference sequence). The CDR3 loop spans 13 amino acids. This CDR3 is CASAGTANTEAFF. The CDR3, as DNA: TGTGCCAGTGCCGGGACAGCGAACACTGAAGCTTTCTTT.

The J gene is TRBJ2-3, the V gene TRBV28; 11 bases match TRBD2. Unmatched junction bases numbered 6, after V lost 3 bases and J lost 1 base. The CDR3 has 17 residues. The germline V gene encodes CDR1 MDHEN and CDR2 SYDVKM. CDR3 sequence (DNA): TGTGCCAGCAGTTTCGGCCAGACTAGCGGGGGCACAGATACGCAGTATTTT. It specifies CASSFGQTSGGTDTQYF.